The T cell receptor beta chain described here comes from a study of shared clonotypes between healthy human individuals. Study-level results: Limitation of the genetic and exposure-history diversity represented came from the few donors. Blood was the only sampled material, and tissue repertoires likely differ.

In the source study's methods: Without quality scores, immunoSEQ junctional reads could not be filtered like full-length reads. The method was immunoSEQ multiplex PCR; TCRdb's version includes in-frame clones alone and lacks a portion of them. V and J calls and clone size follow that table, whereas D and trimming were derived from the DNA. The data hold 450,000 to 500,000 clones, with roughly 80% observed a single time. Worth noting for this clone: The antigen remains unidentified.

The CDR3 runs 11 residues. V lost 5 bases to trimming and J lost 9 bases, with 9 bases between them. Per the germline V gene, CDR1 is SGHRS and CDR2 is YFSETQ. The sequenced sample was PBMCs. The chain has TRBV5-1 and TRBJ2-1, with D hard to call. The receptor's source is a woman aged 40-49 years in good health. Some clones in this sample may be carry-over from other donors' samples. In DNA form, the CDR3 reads TGCGCCAGCAGTGCTCAAGGTGAGCAGTTCTTC. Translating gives CASSAQGEQFF.